This section outlines one T cell receptor beta chain sequence together with its context. The CDR3 extends over 19 amino acids. The ends lost 7 bases at V and 0 bases at J; junction bases unmatched: 13. Germline V gene data show CDR1 as KGHDR and CDR2 as SFDVKD. The data derive from a study of blood T cell repertoires in COVID-19. Data came from immunoSEQ multiplex PCR; TCRdb stores just in-frame clones and leaves some out. Of roughly 220,000 clones listed, around 84% were seen once; the top ten hold just under 20%. This rearrangement joins TRBV24-1 to TRBJ1-3, with TRBD1 matching over 11 bases. Sequencing was carried out using peripheral blood. This sequence was found in a man aged 30 to 39 with active or convalescent COVID-19. CDR3 residues: CATRVMGTGGFSSGNTIYF. CDR3 nucleotides: TGTGCCACCAGGGTAATGGGGACAGGGGGTTTTAGCTCTGGAAACACCATATATTTT.